This TCR beta chain was captured by sequencing in a study of cytomegalovirus exposure and HLA in healthy donors. At the level of the study: Earlier, 100 million to 120 million unique TCR beta sequences were recovered from approximately 180 million T cells by an analysis.

Study observations and caveats: A later look showed TCR association rates differing by HLA locus, highest for DRB1 and lowest for HLA-C. Most CMV-associated TCR beta chains were later found to appear HLA-restricted.

Losses at the gene ends were 0 bases for V and 2 bases for J; bases not matched to a gene: 14. The CDR3 length is 20 residues. Germline V gene lookup returns CDR1 MNHEY and CDR2 SMNVEV (reference sequence). PCR amplification relied on 60 Vbeta primers (plus 13 Jbeta primers). Generated by immunoSEQ multiplex PCR, the TCRdb table keeps only in-frame clones and is missing some. The sample data list around 200,000 clones. As concerns this clone: Its target is not known.

The V and J genes are TRBV27 and TRBJ2-1, with 9 bases that match TRBD2. The sequenced sample consisted of PBMCs. The receptor's source is a young woman in good health and CMV-seropositive. As DNA, the CDR3 is TGTGCCAGCAGTTTATCCCCCCCACGACTAGCGGAAAAGCCCTACAATGAGCAGTTCTTC. This translates into CASSLSPPRLAEKPYNEQFF.